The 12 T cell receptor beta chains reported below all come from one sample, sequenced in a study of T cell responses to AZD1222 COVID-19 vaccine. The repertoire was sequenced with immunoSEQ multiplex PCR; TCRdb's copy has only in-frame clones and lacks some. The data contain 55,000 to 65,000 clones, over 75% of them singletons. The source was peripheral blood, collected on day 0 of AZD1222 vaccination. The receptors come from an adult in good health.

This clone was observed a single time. The CDR3 DNA follows: TGTGCCAGCAGCTTAGGCCCCAACAGGGAACATACGCAGTATTTT. Protein: CASSLGPNREHTQYF. The V call is TRBV7-2, the J call TRBJ2-3, with TRBD1 as a possible D gene (6 bases). The V gene's germline CDR1 is SGHTA and CDR2 FQGNSA. Trimming shortened V by 1 base and J by 7 bases, and 15 bases separated the two germline ends. CDR3 length: 15 residues.

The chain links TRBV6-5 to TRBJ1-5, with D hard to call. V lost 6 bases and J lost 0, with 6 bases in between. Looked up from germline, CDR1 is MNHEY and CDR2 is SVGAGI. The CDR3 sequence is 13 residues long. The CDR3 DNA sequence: TGTGCCAGCAGCCCCTATAGCAATCAGCCCCAGCATTTT. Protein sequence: CASSPYSNQPQHF.

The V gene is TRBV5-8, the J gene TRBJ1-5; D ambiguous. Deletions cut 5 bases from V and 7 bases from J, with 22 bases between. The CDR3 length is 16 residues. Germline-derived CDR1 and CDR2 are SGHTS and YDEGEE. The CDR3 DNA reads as TGTGCCAGCAGTTCAGGAGGTCGGGGAAGTGGCCAGCCCCAGCATTTT. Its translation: CASSSGGRGSGQPQHF.

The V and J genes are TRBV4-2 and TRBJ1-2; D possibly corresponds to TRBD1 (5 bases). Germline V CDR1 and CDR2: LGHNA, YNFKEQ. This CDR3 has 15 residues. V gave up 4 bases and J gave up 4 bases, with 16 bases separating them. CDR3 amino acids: CASSRLGTDAYGYTF. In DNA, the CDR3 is TGTGCCAGCAGCCGGTTAGGGACCGACGCCTATGGCTACACCTTC.

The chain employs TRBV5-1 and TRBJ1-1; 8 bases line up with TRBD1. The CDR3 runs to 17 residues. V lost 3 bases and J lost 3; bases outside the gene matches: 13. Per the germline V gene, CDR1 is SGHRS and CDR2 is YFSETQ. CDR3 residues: CASSSGGAGGFYTEAFF. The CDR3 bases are TGCGCCAGCAGCTCCGGAGGGGCAGGGGGCTTCTACACTGAAGCTTTCTTT.

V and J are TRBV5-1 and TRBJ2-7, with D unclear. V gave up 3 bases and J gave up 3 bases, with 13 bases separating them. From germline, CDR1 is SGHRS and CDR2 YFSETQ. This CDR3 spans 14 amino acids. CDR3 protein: CASSSAVLGYEQYF. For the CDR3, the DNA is TGCGCCAGCAGCTCGGCCGTCCTAGGCTACGAGCAGTACTTC.

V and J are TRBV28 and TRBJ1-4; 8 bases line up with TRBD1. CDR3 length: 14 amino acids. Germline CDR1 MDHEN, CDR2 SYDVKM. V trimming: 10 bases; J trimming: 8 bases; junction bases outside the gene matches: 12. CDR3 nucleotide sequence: TGTGCCACCGTACTCCGGACAGGGTCCGAAAAACTGTTTTTT. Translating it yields CATVLRTGSEKLFF.

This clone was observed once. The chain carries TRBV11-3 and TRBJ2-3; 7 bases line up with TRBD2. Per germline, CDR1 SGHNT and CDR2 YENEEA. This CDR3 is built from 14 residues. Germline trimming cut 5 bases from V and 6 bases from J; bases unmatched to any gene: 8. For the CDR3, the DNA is TGTGCCAGCAGCCCCACCCGGGGGGTCGATACGCAGTATTTT. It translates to CASSPTRGVDTQYF.

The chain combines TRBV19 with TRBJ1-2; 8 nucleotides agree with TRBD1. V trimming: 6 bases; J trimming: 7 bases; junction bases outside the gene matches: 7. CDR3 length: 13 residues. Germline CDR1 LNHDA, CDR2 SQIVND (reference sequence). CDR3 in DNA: TGTGCCAGTAGCCCGGGACAGGAAGGTGGCTACACCTTC. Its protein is CASSPGQEGGYTF.

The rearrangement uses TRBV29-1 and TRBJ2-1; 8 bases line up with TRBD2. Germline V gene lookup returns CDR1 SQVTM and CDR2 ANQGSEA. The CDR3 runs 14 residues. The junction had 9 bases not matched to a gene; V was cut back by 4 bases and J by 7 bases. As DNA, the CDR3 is TGCAGCGTTGGGCCGGGGGGGCTAGGGAATGAGCAGTTCTTC. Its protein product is CSVGPGGLGNEQFF.

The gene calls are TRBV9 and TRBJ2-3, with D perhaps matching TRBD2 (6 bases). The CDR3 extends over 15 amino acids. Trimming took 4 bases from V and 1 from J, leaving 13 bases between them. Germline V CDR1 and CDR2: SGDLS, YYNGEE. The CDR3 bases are TGTGCCAGCAGCCCCGGGAGCGTGGGCACAGATACGCAGTATTTT. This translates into CASSPGSVGTDTQYF.

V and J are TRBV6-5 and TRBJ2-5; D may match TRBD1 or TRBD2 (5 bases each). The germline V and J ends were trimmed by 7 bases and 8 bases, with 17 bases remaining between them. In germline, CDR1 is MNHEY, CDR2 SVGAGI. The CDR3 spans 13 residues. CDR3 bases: TGTGCCAGCACCCCAGGGCGGGCCGGCACCCAGTACTTC. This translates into CASTPGRAGTQYF.